These T cell receptor beta chains were read from a single sample in a study of cytomegalovirus exposure and HLA in healthy donors. Only in-frame clones appear in the TCRdb table, and some are missing; sequencing was by immunoSEQ multiplex PCR. The table shows some 150,000 clones, with around 82% occurring only once. The sequenced material came from PBMCs. The receptors originated from a man aged 18 to 30 in good health and CMV-seropositive. CDR3s include the opening cysteine and the closing phenylalanine or tryptophan.

CDR3	V
CASSPLHSGEKLFF	TRBV18
CASSQETTGISNQPQHF	TRBV4-1
CASRPQAGGRLETQYF	TRBV7-2
CASSVTGDTYEQYF	TRBV5-1
CASSFRETGSNEQFF	TRBV28
CATRGQGTDTGELFF	TRBV28
CASSHTRRGPEAFF	TRBV23-1
CASSPGTGGVNTQYF	TRBV28
CASSQVGFSNQPQHF	TRBV4-1
CSGWTGSSGANVLTF	TRBV29-1
CASSDSRGQGRTGELFF	TRBV6-4
CASSVGTNYEQYF	TRBV9
CASSSQIYSNQPQHF	TRBV27